This T cell receptor (beta chain) was profiled in a study of identical twins. This clonotype appeared a single time. Germline V gives CDR1 DFQATT, CDR2 SNEGSKA (reference sequence). This CDR3 region has 17 residues. V lost 6 bases and J lost 0; bases outside the gene matches: 9. One entry per CDR3 protein, called by TCRdb with MiXCR from the 5' RACE reads. This sample has 600,000 to 850,000 distinct CDR3 sequences, with about 20% found just once. The same sample was also used in a study of T cells expressing NK-cell markers. As reported in that work: A handful of donors showed these clonotypes also leading the CD3+CD56-NKG2C+ fraction. Expanded NKG2C+ T cell clones were not confirmed as HCMV-specific.

This chain connects TRBV20-1 to TRBJ2-2; TRBD2 matches at 11 bases. What was sequenced was PBMCs. This clonotype was obtained from a woman aged 18-29 years in good health. The CDR3 reads CSAVIAGGSSNTGELFF. The CDR3 DNA reads TGCAGTGCCGTGATAGCGGGGGGGTCTTCGAACACCGGGGAGCTGTTTTTT.